This record covers a single T cell receptor beta chain. No antigen is known for it. These data are taken from a study of T cell responses to AZD1222 COVID-19 vaccine. The germline gives CDR1 MNHEY, CDR2 SVGAGI. Unmatched junction bases numbered 10, after V lost 8 bases and J lost 9 bases. The CDR3 totals 13 residues. Only in-frame clones appear in the TCRdb table, and some are missing; sequencing was by immunoSEQ multiplex PCR. The data contain about 84,000 clones, approximately 85% of them singletons. Second-dose schedules of about 4 or about 12 weeks were combined. Overall study results and limits: Seropositive status at baseline applied to only a handful of AZD1222 recipients.

This TCR was recovered from an adult who received the AZD1222 COVID-19 vaccine. The chain is built from TRBV6-5 and TRBJ1-3; TRBD1 agrees at 7 bases. Sequencing was performed on peripheral blood, taken 28 days after the second AZD1222 dose. DNA of the CDR3: TGTGCCAGCTGGGGACAGCCCTTGTTCACCATATATTTT. Translation gives CASWGQPLFTIYF.